The clone carrying this T cell receptor beta chain was detected many times. The CDR3 totals 16 residues. CDR1 and CDR2 (germline): SQVTM, ANQGSEA. This specimen belongs to a study of CD8 T cells in ankylosing spondylitis. TCRdb re-analysed the 5' RACE reads in MiXCR, keeping a single row per CDR3 protein. The table includes around 130,000 distinct CDR3 sequences, 12% to 15% detected once. The clonotype comes from a female donor with ankylosing spondylitis or in good health (not recorded which). The sequencing sample was made of blood, either unsorted or a sorted T cell fraction (not recorded which). V is TRBV29-1 and J is TRBJ1-5, with D possibly matching TRBD1 (6 bases). CDR3 region: CKGHSPQGANNQPQHF. CDR3 in DNA: TGCAAGGGACACTCCCCCCAGGGCGCGAACAATCAGCCCCAGCATTTT. Combining the CDR3 with reference TRBV29-1 and TRBJ1-5 gives the whole variable domain SAVISQKPSRDICQRGTSLTIQCQVDSQVTMMFWYRQQPGQSLTLIATANQGSEATYESGFVIDKFPISRPNLTFSTLTVSNMSPEDSSIYLCKGHSPQGANNQPQHFGDGTRLSIL.